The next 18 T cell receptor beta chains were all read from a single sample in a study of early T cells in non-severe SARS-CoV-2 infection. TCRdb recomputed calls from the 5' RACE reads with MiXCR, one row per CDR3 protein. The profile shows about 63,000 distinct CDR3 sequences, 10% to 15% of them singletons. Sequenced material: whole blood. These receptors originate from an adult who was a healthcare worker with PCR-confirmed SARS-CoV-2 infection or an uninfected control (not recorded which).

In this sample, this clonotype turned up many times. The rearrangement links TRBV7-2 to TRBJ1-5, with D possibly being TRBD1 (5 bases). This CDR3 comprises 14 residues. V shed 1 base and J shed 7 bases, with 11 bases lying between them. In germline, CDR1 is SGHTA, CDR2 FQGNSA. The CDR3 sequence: CASSLGQGNQPQHF. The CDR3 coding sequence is TGTGCCAGCAGCTTAGGGCAGGGAAACCAGCCCCAGCATTTT.

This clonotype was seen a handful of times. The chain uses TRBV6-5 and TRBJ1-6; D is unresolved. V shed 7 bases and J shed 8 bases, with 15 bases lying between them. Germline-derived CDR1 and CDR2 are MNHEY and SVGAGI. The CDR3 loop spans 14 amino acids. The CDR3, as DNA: TGTGCCAGCACCTCAGGTCTTGAGGATTCACCCCTCCACTTT. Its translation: CASTSGLEDSPLHF.

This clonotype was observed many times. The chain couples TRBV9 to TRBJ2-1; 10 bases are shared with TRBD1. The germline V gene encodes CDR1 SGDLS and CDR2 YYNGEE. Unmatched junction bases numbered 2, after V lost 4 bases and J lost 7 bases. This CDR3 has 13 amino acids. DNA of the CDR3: TGTGCCAGCAGCCCGGACAGGGGGAATGAGCAGTTCTTC. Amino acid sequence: CASSPDRGNEQFF.

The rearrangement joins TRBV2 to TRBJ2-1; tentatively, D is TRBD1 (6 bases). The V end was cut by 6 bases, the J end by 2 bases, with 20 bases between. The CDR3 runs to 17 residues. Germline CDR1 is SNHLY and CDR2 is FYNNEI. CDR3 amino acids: CASSGEEDSPTYNEQFF. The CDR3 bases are TGTGCCAGCAGCGGAGAGGAGGACAGCCCTACCTACAATGAGCAGTTCTTC.

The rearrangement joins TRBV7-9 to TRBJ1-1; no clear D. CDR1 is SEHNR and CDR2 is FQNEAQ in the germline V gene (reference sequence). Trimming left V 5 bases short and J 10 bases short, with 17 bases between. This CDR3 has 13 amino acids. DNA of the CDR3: TGTGCCAGCAGCCCACGAAGGGAAAGCGGAGCTTTCTTT. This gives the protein CASSPRRESGAFF.

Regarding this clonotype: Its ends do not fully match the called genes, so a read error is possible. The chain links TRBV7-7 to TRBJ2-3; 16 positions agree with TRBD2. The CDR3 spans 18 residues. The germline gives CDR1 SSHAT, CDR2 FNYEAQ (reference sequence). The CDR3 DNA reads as TGTGCTAGCAGCTTGGCCCCGGGACTAGCGGGGGGGCCAGATACGCAGTATTTT. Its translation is CASSLAPGLAGGPDTQYF.

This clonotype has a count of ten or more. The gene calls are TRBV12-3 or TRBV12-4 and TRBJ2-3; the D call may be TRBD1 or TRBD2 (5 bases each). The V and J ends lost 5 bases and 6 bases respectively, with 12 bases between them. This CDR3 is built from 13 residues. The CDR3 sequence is CASSREKGDTQYF. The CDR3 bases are TGTGCCAGCAGTCGGGAAAAGGGGGATACGCAGTATTTT.

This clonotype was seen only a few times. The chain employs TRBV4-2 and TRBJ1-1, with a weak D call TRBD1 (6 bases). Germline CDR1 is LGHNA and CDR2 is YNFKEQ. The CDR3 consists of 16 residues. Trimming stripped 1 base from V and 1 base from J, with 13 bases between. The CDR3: CASSQGGGPQNTEAFF. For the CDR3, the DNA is TGTGCCAGCAGCCAAGGGGGGGGCCCCCAGAACACTGAAGCTTTCTTT.

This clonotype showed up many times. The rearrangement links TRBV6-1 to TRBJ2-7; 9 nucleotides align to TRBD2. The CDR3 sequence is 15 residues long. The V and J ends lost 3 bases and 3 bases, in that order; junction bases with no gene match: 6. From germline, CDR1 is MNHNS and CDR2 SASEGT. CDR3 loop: CASSDTGTSLYEQYF. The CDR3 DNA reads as TGTGCCAGCAGTGATACCGGGACTAGCCTCTACGAGCAGTACTTC.

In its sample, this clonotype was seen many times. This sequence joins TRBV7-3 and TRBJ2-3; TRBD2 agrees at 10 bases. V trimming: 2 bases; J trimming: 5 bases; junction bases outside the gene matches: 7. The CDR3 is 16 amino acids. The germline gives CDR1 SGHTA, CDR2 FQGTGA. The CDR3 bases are TGTGCCAGCAGCTTACGGCCAGCGGGGGGGCAAGATACGCAGTATTTT. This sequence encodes CASSLRPAGGQDTQYF. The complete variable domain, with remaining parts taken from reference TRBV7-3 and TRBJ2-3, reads GAGVSQTPSNKVTEKGKYVELRCDPISGHTALYWYRQSLGQGPEFLIYFQGTGAADDSGLPNDRFFAVRPEGSVSTLKIQRTERGDSAVYLCASSLRPAGGQDTQYFGPGTRLTVL.

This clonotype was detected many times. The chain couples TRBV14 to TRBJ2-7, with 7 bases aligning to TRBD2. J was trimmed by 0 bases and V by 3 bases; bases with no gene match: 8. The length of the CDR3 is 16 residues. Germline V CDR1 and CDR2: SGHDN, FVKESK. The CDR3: CASSQAASGASYEQYF. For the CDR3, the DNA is TGTGCCAGCAGCCAGGCCGCTAGCGGCGCCTCCTACGAGCAGTACTTC. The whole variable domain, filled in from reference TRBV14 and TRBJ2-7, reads EAGVTQFPSHSVIEKGQTVTLRCDPISGHDNLYWYRRVMGKEIKFLLHFVKESKQDESGMPNNRFLAERTGGTYSTLKVQPAELEDSGVYFCASSQAASGASYEQYFGPGTRLTVT.

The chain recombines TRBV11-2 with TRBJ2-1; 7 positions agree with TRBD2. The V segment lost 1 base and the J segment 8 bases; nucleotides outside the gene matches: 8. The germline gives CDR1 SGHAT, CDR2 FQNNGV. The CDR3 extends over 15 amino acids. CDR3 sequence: CASSLGPAGWDEQFF. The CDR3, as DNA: TGTGCCAGCAGCTTAGGTCCAGCGGGGTGGGATGAGCAGTTCTTC.

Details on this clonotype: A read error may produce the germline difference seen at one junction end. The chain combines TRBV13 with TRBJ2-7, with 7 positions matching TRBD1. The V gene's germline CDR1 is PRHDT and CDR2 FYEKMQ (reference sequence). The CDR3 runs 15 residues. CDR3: CASSFVGLGGYKQYF. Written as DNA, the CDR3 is TGTGCCAGCAGCTTTGTCGGGCTAGGGGGCTACAAGCAGTACTTC.

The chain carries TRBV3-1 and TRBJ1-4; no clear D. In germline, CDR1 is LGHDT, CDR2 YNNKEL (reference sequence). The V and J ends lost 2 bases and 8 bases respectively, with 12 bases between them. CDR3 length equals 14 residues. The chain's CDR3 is CASSQRGEDEKLFF. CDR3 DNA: TGTGCCAGCAGCCAAAGAGGAGAGGACGAAAAACTGTTTTTT.

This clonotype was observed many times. This CDR3 reads CAAKTSRELFF. CDR3 DNA: TGTGCTGCAAAGACTAGCAGGGAGCTGTTTTTT. The V gene is TRBV6-6, the J gene TRBJ2-2; 7 bases agree with TRBD2. CDR1 is MNHNY, CDR2 SVGAGI, per germline (reference sequence). The CDR3 is made up of 11 amino acids.

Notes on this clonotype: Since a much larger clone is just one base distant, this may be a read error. CDR3 sequence (DNA): TGCGCCAGCAGCCGGGCGGGGCAGACTTTCCTCTCCTACGAGCAGTACTTC. Its protein product is CASSRAGQTFLSYEQYF. The rearrangement uses TRBV5-1 and TRBJ2-7; D is perhaps TRBD2 (6 bases). The CDR3 sequence is 17 residues long. Trimming removed 4 bases from V and 0 bases from J, with 20 bases in between. Germline CDR1 and CDR2: SGHRS and YFSETQ. Using reference TRBV5-1 and TRBJ2-7 for the parts outside the CDR3, the full variable domain is KAGVTQTPRYLIKTRGQQVTLSCSPISGHRSVSWYQQTPGQGLQFLFEYFSETQRNKGNFPGRFSGRQFSNSRSEMNVSTLELGDSALYLCASSRAGQTFLSYEQYFGPGTRLTVT.

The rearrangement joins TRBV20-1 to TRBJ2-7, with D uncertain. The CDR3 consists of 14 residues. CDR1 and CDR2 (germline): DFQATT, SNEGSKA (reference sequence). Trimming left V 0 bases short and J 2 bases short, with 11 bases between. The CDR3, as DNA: TGCAGTGCTAGAGACCCCAGCCTGGCCTACGAGCAGTACTTC. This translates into CSARDPSLAYEQYF.

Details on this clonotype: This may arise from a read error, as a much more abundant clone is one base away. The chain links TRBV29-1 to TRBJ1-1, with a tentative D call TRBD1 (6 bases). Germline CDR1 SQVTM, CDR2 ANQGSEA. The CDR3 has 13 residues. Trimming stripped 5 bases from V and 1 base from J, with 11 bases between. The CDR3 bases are TGCAGCGTTCCCGGGACATCGAACACTGAAGCTTTCTTT. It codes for CSVPGTSNTEAFF.